This TCR beta chain was sequenced in a study of shared clonotypes between healthy human individuals. Study-wide points: Sequencing depth was expected to affect clonotype sharing among donors. Donors were few, which limited the genetic and exposure-history diversity represented. In this cohort, only blood was sampled, and tissue repertoires likely differ.

The CDR3 is made up of 13 amino acids. Germline CDR1 is MNHNS and CDR2 is SASEGT. With respect to this clone: Its antigen is undetermined.

Clones were sequenced by immunoSEQ multiplex PCR, and TCRdb holds only the in-frame ones, with some missing. The table includes roughly 720,000 clones, less than 95% detected once. The chain uses TRBV6-1 and TRBJ2-5; 13 nucleotides line up with TRBD2. Judging by the DNA end, TRBJ2-7 fits better; the J call may be wrong. Sequenced material: memory CD8+ T cells from PBMCs. Indicated subset: CD45RO+ cells pooled with CCR7-negative TemRA cells. This clonotype was obtained from a young man in good health. Some clones in this sample may be carry-over from other donors' samples. The CDR3 spells CASRTSGSYEQYF. CDR3 coding DNA: TGTGCCAGCCGGACTAGCGGGAGCTACGAGCAGTACTTC.